The 27 T cell receptor beta chains presented below share a single source sample, sequenced in a study of tumor and adjacent non-tumor tissue in lung cancer. TCRbeta libraries were built with three rounds of nested PCR, modified from ARM-PCR. MiXCR, run by TCRdb on the multiplex PCR reads, gives a single entry per CDR3 protein. The sample lists roughly 93,000 distinct CDR3 sequences, 67% occurring once. No cell sorting was done before RNA was extracted from the tissue. Sequencing input: lung tumor tissue. All receptors come from a man in his 60s with non-small cell lung cancer.

As concerns this clonotype: The CDR3 does not close with the conserved phenylalanine or tryptophan, likely indicating a read error. The V and J genes are TRBV12-3 or TRBV12-4 and TRBJ2-7, with 9 nucleotides matching TRBD1. This CDR3 contains 16 residues. The CDR3 region is CASSALPGTGTYEQYL. CDR3 sequence (DNA): TGTGCCAGCAGTGCCCTTCCCGGGACAGGGACCTATGAGCAGTACTTA.

As for this clonotype: One junction end disagrees with the germline gene, perhaps due to a read error. The gene calls are TRBV12-3 or TRBV12-4 and TRBJ2-6; 7 bases agree with TRBD2. The length of the CDR3 is 17 residues. The CDR3 sequence: CASNPGTTVSGANVLPF. The CDR3 coding sequence is TGTGCCAGCAATCCTGGGACTACTGTCTCTGGGGCCAACGTCCTGCCTTTC.

The chain links TRBV4-2 to TRBJ2-5; D gene unclear. Germline lookup yields CDR1 LGHNA and CDR2 YNFKEQ. V lost 0 bases and J lost 5, with 19 bases in between. The CDR3 contains 17 residues. The DNA for the CDR3 is TGTGCCAGCAGCCAAGATGGTGGAGTAGGAGATGGGGAGACCCAGTACTTC. Protein product: CASSQDGGVGDGETQYF.

DNA of the CDR3: TGCGCCAGCAGTTTGACCCTCCAGGCCGACTATGGCTACACCTTC. Protein product: CASSLTLQADYGYTF. The chain couples TRBV5-1 to TRBJ1-2; unclear D gene. Per the germline V gene, CDR1 is SGHRS and CDR2 is YFSETQ. V was trimmed by 5 bases and J by 3 bases, leaving 17 bases between them. This CDR3 has 15 residues.

This clonotype has ten or more counts. V is TRBV6-1 and J is TRBJ2-3, with TRBD2 identical over 15 bases. The CDR3 is 17 residues long. In germline, CDR1 is MNHNS, CDR2 SASEGT. V shed 5 bases, J shed 5 bases, and the junction held 8 bases outside the gene matches. CDR3 coding DNA: TGTGCCAGCAGTTTTGGACTAGCGGGGGGGCAGGGAGATACGCAGTATTTT. It yields the protein CASSFGLAGGQGDTQYF.

This clonotype appeared a few times. One junction end disagrees with the germline gene, perhaps due to a read error. This chain joins TRBV5-4 and TRBJ2-7, with 10 nucleotides matching TRBD1. Germline V gives CDR1 SGHNT, CDR2 YYREEE (reference sequence). The CDR3 has 14 residues. CDR3 DNA: TGTACCAGCAGTCGGGACAGGGGAGGATACGAGCAGTATTTC. Translation: CTSSRDRGGYEQYF.

As for this clonotype: Since the CDR3 does not end with the conserved phenylalanine or tryptophan, this likely comes from a read error. The chain links TRBV5-6 to TRBJ1-1; D is unresolved. CDR3 length equals 11 residues. The V gene's germline CDR1 is SGHDT and CDR2 YYEEEE. The CDR3 coding sequence is TGTGCCAGCAGCTTGGAAACTGGAGCTTTCTTA. It encodes CASSLETGAFL.

Of note for this clonotype: This may come from a read error, since a much larger clone is one base off. The chain has TRBV6-6 and TRBJ1-1; a weak D match, TRBD1 (6 bases). Trimming left V 2 bases short and J 3 bases short, with 10 bases between. From germline, CDR1 is MNHNY and CDR2 SVGAGI (reference sequence). This CDR3 comprises 14 residues. CDR3 DNA sequence: TGTGCCAGCAGTTACGTCAAGGGGGACACTGAAGCTTTCTTT. This translates into CASSYVKGDTEAFF.

About this clonotype itself: Compared with germline, one end of the junction differs, possibly owing to a read error. The V and J genes are TRBV29-1 and TRBJ1-5; D perhaps matches TRBD1 (6 bases). Per the germline V gene, CDR1 is SQVTM and CDR2 is ANQGSEA. CDR3 size: 14 residues. CDR3 in DNA: TGCAACGTTGTGGCGGGGGGGCCCCATCAGCCCCAGCATTTT. Encoded protein: CNVVAGGPHQPQHF.

On this clonotype: One junction end disagrees with the germline gene, perhaps due to a read error. This chain links TRBV11-2 with TRBJ2-7; 7 bases align to TRBD1. This CDR3 has 13 amino acids. Germline V CDR1 and CDR2: SGHAT, FQNNGV. The CDR3 loop is CASRPTGTCEHYF. The CDR3 DNA is TGTGCCAGCAGACCGACAGGGACCTGCGAGCATTACTTC.

This clonotype was found many times. The rearrangement links TRBV4-3 to TRBJ2-5, with TRBD1 matching over 9 bases. V shed 3 bases, J shed 7 bases, and the junction held 6 bases outside the gene matches. CDR1 and CDR2 from the germline V gene are LGHNA and YSLEER. The CDR3 contains 14 residues. The CDR3 loop is CASSQEDRGGTQYF. The CDR3 DNA follows: TGCGCCAGCAGCCAGGAGGACAGGGGAGGGACCCAGTACTTC.

The V call is TRBV6-6, the J call TRBJ1-5; a possible D gene is TRBD1 (5 bases). Between the trimmed V and J ends, which lost 5 bases and 4 bases, there was a span of 12 bases. There are 14 residues in the CDR3. Germline assignment: CDR1 MNHNY and CDR2 SVGAGI (reference sequence). The CDR3 bases are TGTGCCAGCAGTAGCCCGGGGGATAATCAGCCCCAGCATTTT. As protein: CASSSPGDNQPQHF.

Note on this clonotype: This may be a read error: a much more frequent sequence differs by one nucleotide. V gene TRBV6-2 or TRBV6-3 combines with J gene TRBJ1-5, with 7 bases identical to TRBD1. Trimming at V came to 10 bases and at J to 4 bases, leaving 13 bases not matched to a gene. The CDR3 has 15 amino acids. Germline loops: CDR1 MNHEY, CDR2 SVGEGT. The CDR3 bases are TGTGCCAACGGCCGTCGAGCAGGGGGTAATCAGCCCCAGCATTTT. This codes for CANGRRAGGNQPQHF.

As regards this clonotype: The germline gene is not matched at one end of the junction; a read error may be the cause. The CDR3 protein is CANSYSQGAAPGYAF. The CDR3 DNA follows: TGTGCCAACAGTTACTCGCAGGGAGCGGCGCCGGGCTACGCCTTC. The rearrangement uses TRBV6-6 and TRBJ1-2; possibly TRBD1 for D (5 bases). This CDR3 comprises 15 residues. Germline V CDR1 and CDR2: MNHNY, SVGAGI (reference sequence).

Only a few counts were recorded for this clonotype. A much larger clone lies one base from this, so it may be a read error. The J gene is TRBJ1-4, the V gene TRBV6-1, with a possible D match to TRBD1 (5 bases). The CDR3 loop spans 15 amino acids. V was clipped by 2 bases and J by 7 bases, with 14 bases between them. CDR1 is MNHNS, CDR2 SASEGT, per germline. CDR3 nucleotide sequence: TGTGCCAGCAGTGAACTGAGGGGTTCGGGTGAAAAACTGTTTTTT. Its protein is CASSELRGSGEKLFF.

As regards this clonotype: It may be a read error: a sequence one base away is much more abundant. The rearrangement uses TRBV20-1 and TRBJ2-3, with 8 bases matching TRBD1. The CDR3 runs to 14 residues. Germline values: CDR1 DFQATT, CDR2 SNEGSKA (reference sequence). CDR3 sequence reads: CSALRRDRKDRQYF. DNA of the CDR3: TGCAGTGCTCTCCGCCGGGACAGGAAGGATAGGCAGTATTTT.

Concerning this clonotype: This CDR3 is missing its conserved last phenylalanine or tryptophan, likely due to a read error. The chain is built from TRBV6-1 and TRBJ2-5; no clear D. Germline lookup yields CDR1 MNHNS and CDR2 SASEGT. The CDR3 is 12 residues long. The CDR3 DNA is TGTGCCGGCAGTGAATCATGGGAGACCCAGTACTTA. As protein: CAGSESWETQYL.

This clonotype has only a few counts. This may be a read error: a much more frequent sequence differs by one nucleotide. The chain is built from TRBV28 and TRBJ1-4; maybe TRBD1 (6 bases). The CDR3 sequence is 13 residues long. Germline loops: CDR1 MDHEN, CDR2 SYDVKM. The CDR3 region has the DNA TGTGCCATCAGTTTGTCAGGGGATGAAAAACTGTTTTTT. It translates to CAISLSGDEKLFF. The entire variable domain, with the rest obtained from reference TRBV28 and TRBJ1-4, is as follows: DVKVTQSSRYLVKRTGEKVFLECVQDMDHENMFWYRQDPGLGLRLIYFSYDVKMKEKGDIPEGYSVSREKKERFSLILESASTNQTSMYLCAISLSGDEKLFFGSGTQLSVL.

Turning to this clonotype: Since no conserved phenylalanine or tryptophan closes the CDR3, a read error is the likely cause. It is unclear where the CDR3 begins or ends on the DNA, so no DNA is shown, and the CDR3 is as TCRdb lists it. The chain joins TRBV20-1 to TRBJ1-6; the listed D gene, TRBD1, was not tested against the DNA. Germline CDR1 is DFQATT and CDR2 is SNEGSKA (reference sequence). The CDR3 spans 17 residues, counting both ends. The chain's CDR3 is CSASDSLVSSYNSPPHL.

This sequence joins TRBV25-1 and TRBJ1-1, with D unresolved. Germline CDR1 reads MGHDK; CDR2 reads SYGVNS. CDR3 length equals 14 residues. V gave up 7 bases and J gave up 3 bases, with 15 bases separating them. The CDR3 DNA sequence: TGTGCCAGCACCGGAGTTAATTTTGACACTGAAGCTTTCTTT. Translation: CASTGVNFDTEAFF.

As regards this clonotype: A read error may account for a junction end that differs from germline. This chain connects TRBV12-3 or TRBV12-4 to TRBJ1-6, with 10 bases that match TRBD1. This CDR3 is built from 15 residues. CDR3 in DNA: TGTACCAGCAGTCCGACAGGGGGCCGTGGGTCACCCCTCCACTTT. Translation: CTSSPTGGRGSPLHF.

In its sample, this clonotype was seen a few times. One base away lies a much larger clone, so this may be a sequencing read error. The chain combines TRBV29-1 with TRBJ1-1, with 7 bases aligning to TRBD1. V shed 5 bases, J shed 2 bases, and the junction held 14 bases outside the gene matches. This CDR3 spans 16 amino acids. CDR1 is SQVTM and CDR2 is ANQGSEA in the germline V gene. The CDR3 here is CSVSPYRGRPNTEAFF. The DNA for the CDR3 is TGCAGCGTTTCACCGTACAGGGGACGTCCTAACACTGAAGCTTTCTTT.

Regarding this clonotype: A much more abundant neighbour one base away suggests this may be a read error. V gene TRBV20-1 combines with J gene TRBJ1-5; 11 bases line up with TRBD1. Germline CDR1 is DFQATT and CDR2 is SNEGSKA (reference sequence). This CDR3 is built from 14 residues. The CDR3 is CSAGQGAFNQSQHF. In nucleotides, the CDR3 is TGCAGTGCTGGACAGGGGGCTTTCAATCAGTCCCAGCATTTT.

About this clonotype itself: Relative to the germline gene, one junction end is altered; a read error may explain this. This chain joins TRBV29-1 and TRBJ2-1; D remains unclear. The length of the CDR3 is 15 residues. CDR1 is SQVTM, CDR2 ANQGSEA, per germline. The CDR3 bases are TGCAGCGTTGAAGGTAAACATAGCTTCTACAATGATCAGTTCTTC. It codes for CSVEGKHSFYNDQFF.

This clonotype was counted only a few times. A much larger clone lies a single base off, so this may be a read error. The rearrangement uses TRBV6-1 and TRBJ2-5, with 11 nucleotides matching TRBD2. Germline-derived CDR1 and CDR2 are MNHNS and SASEGT. The CDR3 runs to 14 residues. CDR3 sequence: CACRTSGRTETQYF. CDR3 DNA: TGTGCCTGCAGAACTAGCGGGAGAACGGAGACCCAGTACTTC.

Of note for this clonotype: Likely a read error: the CDR3 ends without its conserved phenylalanine or tryptophan. The chain joins TRBV5-5 to TRBJ1-2; a weak D match, TRBD1 (6 bases). This CDR3 comprises 13 residues. Germline values: CDR1 SGHKS, CDR2 YYEKEE (reference sequence). This chain's CDR3 is CVSSLGAGAGYTI. The CDR3 DNA sequence: TGTGTCAGCAGCTTGGGGGCGGGGGCCGGCTACACCATC.

Turning to this clonotype: One end of the junction fails to match germline, which may point to a read error. V is TRBV4-1 and J is TRBJ1-5; D uncertain. From germline, CDR1 is MGHRA and CDR2 YSYEKL. CDR3 length: 15 amino acids. The CDR3 DNA reads as TGCGTCAGCAGCCAAGATTTAGGTAGCAATCAGCCCCAGCATTTT. Protein: CVSSQDLGSNQPQHF.